This T cell receptor (beta chain) was captured by sequencing in a study of control samples from healthy donors and cancer patients (dated by TCRdb to 2018 to 2020). Library method: the immunoSEQ multiplex PCR assay. TCRdb mirrors the immuneACCESS table, restricted to in-frame sequences. Some clones are absent from its copies; in checked studies, under half trace to an unresolved V gene, and the reason for the others is unknown. The sample contains more than 95,000 clones, around 89% of them found a single time. The ten top clones hold 2.3% of the sample. This clone appeared a single time. Its antigen has not been determined. The sample holds no much larger clone one base away, and base qualities are not on file. CDR1 and CDR2, looked up from the germline V gene (reference sequence), are MNHEY and SMNVEV. The cysteine opens and the phenylalanine closes a CDR3 of 15 amino acids. Here the CDR3 DNA is all that survives: 45 bases in frame from base 1. V sheds 0 bases and J sheds 7 bases, leaving 16 bases between their ends.

The clonotype comes from a woman in her 70s in good health. The sequence joins TRBV27 to TRBJ2-7, and perhaps TRBD1 as D gene, on 5 matching bases. Sample: blood. The sequence in DNA is TGTGCCAGCAGTTTATCGACAGCCCAAGCGCGAGAGCAGTACTTC. Its coded protein is CASSLSTAQAREQYF.